The T cell receptor (beta chain) under discussion was sequenced for a study of radiotherapy plus CTLA-4 blockade in lung cancer. About the research overall: An objective response was seen in about 18% of patients, and disease control in just over 30%.

As for this clone: Its target is not known.

Study-wide findings and caveats: Subsequent to radiotherapy plus ipilimumab, tumor-derived TCR clones underwent expansion in blood. Reported findings show early blood T cell clone dynamics, with interferon-beta, best predicted response.

The protocol was immunoSEQ multiplex PCR, while the TCRdb copy is restricted to in-frame clones and leaves out a portion. Among approximately 110,000 clones listed, more than 65% were seen once. The CDR3 is 13 residues long. CDR1 is ENHRY and CDR2 is SYGVKD in the germline V gene. V was trimmed by 6 bases and J by 2 bases, leaving 10 bases between them. Patients with chemo-refractory metastatic non-small-cell lung cancer received focal radiation plus CTLA-4 blockade with ipilimumab. Source: peripheral blood, taken from a patient treated with radiotherapy plus ipilimumab. This chain links TRBV10-3 with TRBJ1-2, with D uncertain. The sequence was obtained from a human donor with non-small cell lung cancer that progressed on radiotherapy plus ipilimumab. Some clones in this sample may be carry-over from other donors' samples. The CDR3 DNA is TGTGCCATCAGAATGGACGGAAACTATGGCTACACCTTC. It yields the protein CAIRMDGNYGYTF.